Shown below are 28 T cell receptor beta chains from a single sample sequenced in a study of low-dose radiotherapy and immunotherapy resistance in tumors. Gene-specific TRAV and TRBV primers were used for first-strand cDNA, covering alpha and beta chains. The TCRs were subjected to amplification over roughly 20 PCR cycles employing a constant-region primer in conjunction with a V-primer adapter. TCRdb itself ran the reads through MiXCR, one entry per CDR3 protein. The sample consists of 15,000 to 20,000 distinct CDR3 sequences, about 74% of them appearing once. Receptors originate from a human donor with advanced metastatic prostate, ovarian, gallbladder or colorectal cancer (not recorded which). This table probably holds off-target reads from a library built for another chain.

This clonotype has only one observation. The V call is TRBV5-1, the J call TRBJ2-1; 8 bases match TRBD2. Looked up from germline, CDR1 is SGHRS and CDR2 is YFSETQ. This CDR3 is 16 amino acids long. With V trimmed by 3 bases and J by 2 bases, 7 bases remained unmatched. CDR3 loop: CASSSRLAGPYNEQFF. In DNA, the CDR3 is TGCGCCAGCAGCTCAAGGCTAGCGGGTCCCTACAATGAGCAGTTCTTC.

V is TRBV20-1 and J is TRBJ2-7; TRBD2 matches at 10 bases. CDR3 length equals 15 residues. Germline V gene lookup returns CDR1 DFQATT and CDR2 SNEGSKA (reference sequence). The V and J ends lost 6 bases and 5 bases, in that order; junction bases with no gene match: 13. The CDR3 DNA reads TGCAGTGCGACTGCTAGCGGGAGAGTATTCAACGAGCAGTACTTC. Protein sequence: CSATASGRVFNEQYF.

V usage is TRBV24-1 and J usage is TRBJ1-5; possibly TRBD1 for D (5 bases). Germline-derived CDR1 and CDR2 are KGHDR and SFDVKD. V lost 3 bases, J lost 0 bases, and 14 bases lay in between. This CDR3 region has 17 residues. The chain's CDR3 is CATSDPRGGYSNQPQHF. CDR3 coding DNA: TGTGCCACCAGTGATCCCCGGGGGGGGTATAGCAATCAGCCCCAGCATTTT.

This sequence joins TRBV2 and TRBJ2-7; D is undetermined. The V end was cut by 5 bases, the J end by 3 bases, with 11 bases between. Germline CDR1 reads SNHLY; CDR2 reads FYNNEI. The CDR3 is 13 residues long. The CDR3, as DNA: TGTGCCAGCAGTAGGAACAGTTTCTACGAGCAGTACTTC. This gives the protein CASSRNSFYEQYF.

This clonotype was seen a single time. The chain recombines TRBV5-1 with TRBJ2-3, with 8 nucleotides matching TRBD1. After removal of 4 bases from V and 3 bases from J, the junction contained 4 bases not matched to a gene. The germline gives CDR1 SGHRS, CDR2 YFSETQ. CDR3 size: 14 residues. The CDR3 bases are TGCGCCAGCAGCGTCGACAGGGGAACAGATACGCAGTATTTT. Its protein product is CASSVDRGTDTQYF.

The rearrangement uses TRBV5-1 and TRBJ2-1, with TRBD2 identical over 7 bases. This CDR3 has 14 amino acids. Germline V CDR1 and CDR2: SGHRS, YFSETQ. V trimming: 1 base; J trimming: 7 bases; junction bases outside the gene matches: 5. For the CDR3, the DNA is TGCGCCAGCAGCTTGCCAGCGGGGATGAATGAGCAGTTCTTC. Amino acid sequence: CASSLPAGMNEQFF.

This clonotype was recorded a few times. The chain joins TRBV20-1 to TRBJ1-6; 7 nucleotides agree with TRBD1. Germline V gene data show CDR1 as DFQATT and CDR2 as SNEGSKA (reference sequence). The CDR3 totals 12 residues. With V trimmed by 4 bases and J by 7 bases, 1 base remained unmatched. The CDR3 protein is CSATDRNSPLHF. The DNA for the CDR3 is TGCAGTGCTACGGACAGGAATTCACCCCTCCACTTT.

This chain uses TRBV5-4 with TRBJ1-4; D might be TRBD1 (5 bases). The CDR3 loop spans 14 amino acids. Between the trimmed V and J ends, which lost 0 bases and 6 bases, there was a span of 9 bases. The germline V gene has CDR1 SGHNT and CDR2 YYREEE (reference sequence). This chain's CDR3 is CASSLEGRYEKLFF. CDR3 nucleotide sequence: TGTGCCAGCAGCTTGGAGGGGCGGTATGAAAAACTGTTTTTT.

The chain is built from TRBV21-1 and TRBJ1-6; TRBD1 is the table's D call, not checked against the DNA. TRBV21-1 is a pseudogene segment. The CDR3 is 13 amino acids. The CDR3 DNA reads as TGTGCCAGCAGCAAACAGGGTAATTCACCCCTCCACTTT. This codes for CASSKQGNSPLHF.

V is TRBV7-9 and J is TRBJ2-1; 8 bases align to TRBD2. The CDR3 loop spans 13 amino acids. J was trimmed by 9 bases and V by 8 bases; bases with no gene match: 9. CDR1 is SEHNR, CDR2 FQNEAQ, per germline (reference sequence). The CDR3 protein is CASALAGSTEQFF. CDR3 nucleotide sequence: TGTGCCAGCGCCTTAGCGGGAAGTACTGAGCAGTTCTTC.

The chain carries TRBV6-2 or TRBV6-3 and TRBJ2-5; the D is unclear. V was pared by 10 bases and J by 5 bases, with 20 bases between. Germline CDR1 is MNHEY and CDR2 is SVGEGT. This CDR3 is built from 14 residues. This CDR3 reads CATIPDLRYETQYF. The CDR3 coding sequence is TGTGCCACCATCCCGGACCTGCGGTATGAGACCCAGTACTTC.

V usage is TRBV10-3 and J usage is TRBJ2-7; D tentatively reads TRBD1 or TRBD2 (5 bases each). Germline assignment: CDR1 ENHRY and CDR2 SYGVKD. This CDR3 has 13 residues. The ends were cut back, 6 bases at V and 6 bases at J, with 15 bases in the middle. The CDR3 protein is CAIRRDGSAEQYF. DNA of the CDR3: TGTGCCATCAGGAGGGACGGAAGCGCCGAGCAGTACTTC.

The J gene is TRBJ1-5, the V gene TRBV6-2 or TRBV6-3; D uncertain. Per the germline V gene, CDR1 is MNHEY and CDR2 is SVGEGT. V was shortened by 4 bases and J by 1 base, with 11 bases between the two germline ends. The CDR3 has 15 amino acids. CDR3 in amino acids: CASSSHGGSNQPQHF. The CDR3 DNA sequence: TGTGCCAGCAGTTCCCACGGCGGGAGCAATCAGCCCCAGCATTTT.

The chain carries TRBV5-1 and TRBJ1-1; 8 nucleotides align to TRBD1. The CDR3 contains 15 residues. The germline V gene has CDR1 SGHRS and CDR2 YFSETQ. With 0 bases clipped from V and 1 base from J, the junction kept 2 bases outside the gene matches. CDR3 in amino acids: CASSLGGQGNTEAFF. The CDR3 DNA sequence: TGCGCCAGCAGCTTGGGCGGACAGGGGAACACTGAAGCTTTCTTT. Using reference TRBV5-1 and TRBJ1-1 for the parts outside the CDR3, the full variable domain is KAGVTQTPRYLIKTRGQQVTLSCSPISGHRSVSWYQQTPGQGLQFLFEYFSETQRNKGNFPGRFSGRQFSNSRSEMNVSTLELGDSALYLCASSLGGQGNTEAFFGQGTRLTVV.

This chain links TRBV19 with TRBJ1-3, with a possible D match to TRBD1 (6 bases). CDR1 LNHDA and CDR2 SQIVND come from the germline V gene (reference sequence). The CDR3 extends over 13 amino acids. With 4 bases removed from V and 4 bases from J, the gap between germline ends came to 8 bases. CDR3: CASSTGHGNTIYF. CDR3 DNA sequence: TGTGCCAGTAGTACGGGACACGGAAACACCATATATTTT.

The chain employs TRBV6-2 or TRBV6-3 and TRBJ2-3; 7 bases line up with TRBD2. This CDR3 has 12 amino acids. V dropped 8 bases and J dropped 4; count of bases not matched to a gene: 3. CDR1 and CDR2 from the germline V gene are MNHEY and SVGEGT. CDR3 DNA: TGTGCCAGCGGGAGCGGGGCAGATACGCAGTATTTT. Translation: CASGSGADTQYF.

This rearrangement joins TRBV30 to TRBJ2-1, with D possibly TRBD2 on 6 matching bases. The CDR3 totals 15 residues. V was pared by 1 base and J by 5 bases, with 15 bases between. Germline CDR1 is GTSNPN and CDR2 is SVGIG (reference sequence). This CDR3 reads CAWSGRLRGDNEQFF. The CDR3 DNA sequence: TGTGCCTGGAGTGGTAGGTTACGCGGGGACAATGAGCAGTTCTTC.

The rearrangement links TRBV6-2 or TRBV6-3 to TRBJ2-7; D may be TRBD1 or TRBD2 (6 bases each). Looked up from germline, CDR1 is MNHEY and CDR2 is SVGEGT. This CDR3 has 15 residues. V was cut by 2 bases and J by 3 bases, with 14 bases left in between. The CDR3, as DNA: TGTGCCAGCAGTTACGGAAGCAGGGGAGGCTACGAGCAGTACTTC. Its translation is CASSYGSRGGYEQYF.

V is TRBV29-1 and J is TRBJ1-2, with D unresolved. Germline CDR1 SQVTM, CDR2 ANQGSEA. This CDR3 has 10 residues. The V gene lost 6 bases and the J gene lost 7 bases, with 9 bases spanning the gap. The CDR3 reads CSVEHGGYTF. DNA of the CDR3: TGCAGCGTGGAACACGGTGGCTACACCTTC.

This clonotype was counted once. The chain employs TRBV6-2 or TRBV6-3 and TRBJ2-5, with 11 positions matching TRBD1. The germline V gene has CDR1 MNHEY and CDR2 SVGEGT. This CDR3 has 16 amino acids. The V segment lost 2 bases and the J segment 3 bases; nucleotides outside the gene matches: 5. The CDR3 loop reads CASSYPRTGGKETQYF. DNA for the CDR3: TGTGCCAGCAGTTACCCCCGGACAGGGGGCAAAGAGACCCAGTACTTC.

V gene TRBV20-1 combines with J gene TRBJ2-1, with a tentative D call TRBD2 (6 bases). Germline CDR1 DFQATT, CDR2 SNEGSKA (reference sequence). Trimming took 7 bases from V and 4 from J, leaving 11 bases between them. The CDR3 extends over 12 amino acids. CDR3 in amino acids: CSGLEPYNEQFF. Written as DNA, the CDR3 is TGCAGTGGACTAGAGCCTTACAATGAGCAGTTCTTC.

The rearrangement uses TRBV5-1 and TRBJ2-1; 12 bases are shared with TRBD2. Germline lookup yields CDR1 SGHRS and CDR2 YFSETQ. Trimming cost V 4 bases and J 8 bases; bases outside gene matches: 7. The CDR3 consists of 15 residues. The CDR3 DNA reads as TGCGCCAGCAGCACAACCGGGACTAGCGGGCATGAGCAGTTCTTC. It codes for CASSTTGTSGHEQFF.

This sequence joins TRBV5-4 and TRBJ2-5; 10 bases match TRBD2. J gave up 5 bases and V 2 bases, and 6 bases lay outside the gene matches. There are 15 residues in the CDR3. Germline V gene sequence: CDR1 SGHNT, CDR2 YYREEE (reference sequence). CDR3 sequence reads: CASSFSGRRGETQYF. Written as DNA, the CDR3 is TGTGCCAGCAGCTTTAGCGGGAGGAGGGGTGAGACCCAGTACTTC. The full variable domain, with the rest looked up from reference TRBV5-4 and TRBJ2-5, is ETGVTQSPTHLIKTRGQQVTLRCSSQSGHNTVSWYQQALGQGPQFIFQYYREEENGRGNFPPRFSGLQFPNYSSELNVNALELDDSALYLCASSFSGRRGETQYFGPGTRLLVL.

This rearrangement joins TRBV28 to TRBJ2-1; unclear D gene. Germline CDR1 reads MDHEN; CDR2 reads SYDVKM. This CDR3 is 13 amino acids long. V was pared by 7 bases and J by 3 bases, with 10 bases between. The CDR3 DNA reads TGTGCCAGCACGGCGAACAGCTACAATGAGCAGTTCTTC. It codes for CASTANSYNEQFF.

The gene calls are TRBV7-6 and TRBJ2-2; a weak D match, TRBD2 (5 bases). This CDR3 region has 13 residues. Germline V gene lookup returns CDR1 SGHVS and CDR2 FNYEAQ. Trimming left V 6 bases short and J 5 bases short, with 10 bases between. The CDR3 DNA is TGTGCCAGCAGACCTCTAGCAACCGGGGAGCTGTTTTTT. Protein product: CASRPLATGELFF.

V gene TRBV6-2 or TRBV6-3 combines with J gene TRBJ2-5; D is perhaps TRBD1 or TRBD2 (6 bases each). From germline, CDR1 is MNHEY and CDR2 SVGEGT. The ends were cut back, 5 bases at V and 6 bases at J, with 22 bases in the middle. The CDR3 has 16 residues. CDR3 in DNA: TGTGCCAGCAGTGAAGGGGGGAGACTGTTCAGGAAGACCCAGTACTTC. It yields the protein CASSEGGRLFRKTQYF.

This clonotype was counted once. The rearrangement uses TRBV29-1 and TRBJ2-7, with TRBD1 matching over 8 bases. CDR3 size: 15 residues. The germline gives CDR1 SQVTM, CDR2 ANQGSEA. V lost 3 bases, J lost 2 bases, and 9 bases stayed unmatched. The CDR3, as DNA: TGCAGCGTTGATCCCGGGCCGGGACAGGCCTACGAGCAGTACTTC. Translating it yields CSVDPGPGQAYEQYF.

This clonotype was seen a few times. The gene calls are TRBV7-8 and TRBJ1-2, with a weak D call TRBD1 (5 bases). The CDR3 contains 12 residues. Trimming shortened V by 2 bases and J by 14 bases, and 15 bases separated the two germline ends. Germline CDR1 is SGHVS and CDR2 is FQNEAQ. This chain's CDR3 is CASSLNSEGWTF. CDR3 sequence (DNA): TGTGCCAGCAGCTTAAATTCGGAGGGGTGGACCTTC.